These 11 T cell receptor beta chains came from one sample sequenced in a study of CD8 T cells in Susac syndrome. Random hexamers were used to reverse transcribe the RNA input (roughly 0.5 to 1 ug). TCRdb reprocessed the immunoSEQ multiplex PCR reads via MiXCR and lists one record per CDR3 protein. The sample records 130,000 or so distinct CDR3 sequences, about 93% being singletons. The sample comprised CD4+ T cells from PBMCs. The receptors were sampled from a human donor in good health.

The V and J genes are TRBV4-3 and TRBJ2-1, with TRBD2 as a possible D gene (7 bases). The CDR3 sequence is 16 residues long. V lost 0 bases to trimming and J lost 9 bases, with 18 bases between them. Germline V CDR1 and CDR2: LGHNA, YSLEER. CDR3: CASSQEAGAGRSEQFF. The CDR3 DNA sequence: TGCGCCAGCAGCCAAGAGGCGGGGGCCGGGAGGTCTGAGCAGTTCTTC.

The rearrangement joins TRBV25-1 to TRBJ2-1; possibly TRBD1 for D (6 bases). Between the trimmed V and J ends, which lost 3 bases and 7 bases, there was a span of 7 bases. In germline, CDR1 is MGHDK, CDR2 SYGVNS. The CDR3 is 12 amino acids. CDR3 nucleotides: TGTGCCAGCAGTGACAGGGGTAATGAGCAGTTCTTC. It specifies CASSDRGNEQFF.

The sample holds one count of this clonotype. This chain connects TRBV3-1 to TRBJ2-2; TRBD1 or TRBD2 may be the D gene (5 bases each). V was pared by 4 bases and J by 6 bases, with 12 bases between. The CDR3 runs to 14 residues. Germline CDR1 LGHDT, CDR2 YNNKEL (reference sequence). CDR3 DNA: TGTGCCAGCAGCCGATCCAGGGAGTCCGGGGAGCTGTTTTTT. This translates into CASSRSRESGELFF.

This rearrangement joins TRBV19 to TRBJ2-7, with a possible D match to TRBD1 (6 bases). CDR1 LNHDA and CDR2 SQIVND come from the germline V gene (reference sequence). This CDR3 has 12 residues. Trimming took off 11 bases at V and 5 bases at J, with 16 bases between the two ends. The CDR3 sequence: CASHGGLHEQYF. The CDR3 DNA reads as TGTGCCTCCCATGGGGGCCTACACGAGCAGTACTTC.

The chain is built from TRBV6-5 and TRBJ2-3; D remains unclear. Germline values: CDR1 MNHEY, CDR2 SVGAGI. This CDR3 comprises 11 residues. V was cut by 5 bases and J by 6 bases, with 6 bases left in between. CDR3 coding DNA: TGTGCCAGCAGTCAAACGGATACGCAGTATTTT. It specifies CASSQTDTQYF.

The J gene is TRBJ2-7, the V gene TRBV19; a weak D match, TRBD1 (5 bases). Trimming left V 3 bases short and J 3 bases short, with 9 bases between. The CDR3 extends over 13 amino acids. The germline CDR1 and CDR2 sequences are LNHDA and SQIVND (reference sequence). The CDR3 sequence is CASSIGRDYEQYF. DNA for the CDR3: TGTGCCAGTAGTATTGGCAGGGACTACGAGCAGTACTTC.

This clonotype was detected once. The chain carries TRBV18 and TRBJ2-6, with D hard to call. Trimming removed 1 base at V and 0 bases at J, with 10 bases between. In germline, CDR1 is KGHSH, CDR2 LQKENI. CDR3 size: 17 residues. This CDR3 is CASSPLRGSSGANVLTF. The CDR3 nucleotides are TGTGCCAGCTCACCACTAAGAGGCTCCTCTGGGGCCAACGTCCTGACTTTC.

The chain couples TRBV7-8 to TRBJ2-7; D gene ambiguous. V dropped 1 base and J dropped 3 bases, with 13 bases sitting between them. The germline V gene has CDR1 SGHVS and CDR2 FQNEAQ. This CDR3 has 15 amino acids. CDR3 DNA sequence: TGTGCCAGCAGCTTAGTGGGCACCGCAGGCTACGAGCAGTACTTC. Its protein is CASSLVGTAGYEQYF.

The chain employs TRBV20-1 and TRBJ2-6; D may correspond to TRBD1 or TRBD2 (5 bases each). This CDR3 region has 15 residues. V lost 3 bases and J 3 bases, leaving 12 bases between the germline ends. Looked up from germline, CDR1 is DFQATT and CDR2 is SNEGSKA (reference sequence). CDR3 nucleotide sequence: TGCAGTGCTAGGACCCGGGGCTTTGGGGCCAACGTCCTGACTTTC. Translating gives CSARTRGFGANVLTF.

This clonotype was seen a single time. The chain uses TRBV4-3 and TRBJ2-7; D call uncertain. CDR3 size: 13 residues. V lost 4 bases, J lost 1 base, and 8 bases lay in between. The germline V gene has CDR1 LGHNA and CDR2 YSLEER. The CDR3 DNA reads TGCGCCAGCAGCCGAGACCCGTCCTACGAGCAGTACTTC. Translation: CASSRDPSYEQYF.

The chain combines TRBV7-9 with TRBJ1-1; D uncertain. CDR3 length: 14 residues. Germline V gene lookup returns CDR1 SEHNR and CDR2 FQNEAQ (reference sequence). V shed 3 bases and J shed 4 bases, with 12 bases lying between them. The CDR3 sequence: CASSFFDGSTEAFF. CDR3 DNA: TGTGCCAGCAGCTTTTTTGACGGGAGCACTGAAGCTTTCTTT.